The rows below give T cell receptor beta chains drawn from one sample of a study of T-cell reconstitution after alpha-beta-depleted transplantation in children. TCRdb passed the PCR reads through MiXCR, listing each CDR3 protein once. The sample lists over 85,000 distinct CDR3 sequences; around 5.9% were seen once. The sample was PBMCs, mostly from graft donor cells, taken 60 days after TCRalphabeta/CD19-depleted stem cell transplant. The receptors here all came from a female patient aged 2-9 years who had a stem cell transplant for Fanconi anemia, so the T cells may come from the graft donor. CDR3s include the opening cysteine and the closing phenylalanine or tryptophan. A D gene is named only where the DNA matches it firmly. Size is omitted from some rows. Given values are once, few, many or a class for expanded clones.

J,D,size,V,DNA,CDR3
TRBJ2-5,TRBD2,many,TRBV28,TGTGCCAGCAGTTCTGGGACTAGCCCCCAGTACTTC,CASSSGTSPQYF
TRBJ2-7,NA,many,TRBV14,TGTGCCAGCAGCCAACCGAATCGACACGAGCAGTACTTC,CASSQPNRHEQYF
TRBJ2-5,TRBD1,few,TRBV12-3/TRBV12-4,TGTGCCAGCACACCGGGGACAGGTGTACAAGAGACCCAGTACTTC,CASTPGTGVQETQYF
TRBJ2-3,NA,many,TRBV2,TGTGCCAGCAGTGAAAACCGCCAGGGACTCACAGATACGCAGTATTTT,CASSENRQGLTDTQYF
TRBJ2-7,NA,many,TRBV12-3/TRBV12-4,TGTGCCTGCGGCAGTCCTTACTACGAGCAGTACTTC,CACGSPYYEQYF
TRBJ2-7,NA,many,TRBV5-1,TGCGCCAGCAGCTTGACAAACTCCTACGAGCAGTACTTC,CASSLTNSYEQYF
TRBJ2-7,NA,many,TRBV28,TGTGCCAGCAGTTTATGGGTGACATTGGACGGGGGGCAGTACTTC,CASSLWVTLDGGQYF
TRBJ2-2,NA,many,TRBV21-1,TGTGCCAGCAGCAAAGAGGGGCTTCCACGCTACTTAGAACTCACCGGGGAGCTGTTTTTT,CASSKEGLPRYLELTGELFF
TRBJ2-1,NA,many,TRBV6-5,TGTGCCAGCAGTGCTGGTCCAAAGCAGTTCTTC,CASSAGPKQFF
TRBJ2-7,NA,many,TRBV4-1,TGCGCCAGCAGCCAAGTCGGCGCATACGAGCAGTACTTC,CASSQVGAYEQYF
TRBJ2-1,NA,many,TRBV2,TGTGCCAGCGTCCGGGACACTTACAATGAGCAGTTCTTC,CASVRDTYNEQFF
TRBJ2-5,TRBD2,NA,TRBV27,TGTGCCAGCAGTCCCATTGTGTGGCTAGCGGGGGGGTCCCAAGAGACCCAGTACTTC,CASSPIVWLAGGSQETQYF
TRBJ2-5,NA,few,TRBV2,TGTGCCAGCACCGAATTGGGGGAGACCCAGTACTTC,CASTELGETQYF
TRBJ1-4,TRBD1,NA,TRBV6-5,TGTGCCAGCAGTTACTCGTTTCAGGGGGCGCCGGTCGAGGATGAAAAACTGTTTTTT,CASSYSFQGAPVEDEKLFF
TRBJ2-7,NA,NA,TRBV7-9,TGTGCCAGCACCGTCGACAGTTCCTACGAGCAGTACTTC,CASTVDSSYEQYF
TRBJ2-1,TRBD2,NA,TRBV7-3,TGTGCCAGCAGCTCCCCGGGGGCTAGCGGGATGGATTACAATGAGCAGTTCTTC,CASSSPGASGMDYNEQFF
TRBJ1-1,NA,few,TRBV29-1,TGCAGCTTAACCCCGGGACACCAGCCGACTGAAGCTTTCTTT,CSLTPGHQPTEAFF
TRBJ2-5,NA,many,TRBV12-3/TRBV12-4,TGTGCCAGCAGGCGACAGGTAGAGTGGACCCAGTACTTC,CASRRQVEWTQYF
TRBJ1-1,TRBD1,many,TRBV28,TGTGCCAGCAGTTCGGACAGGGTGTACACTGAAGCTTTCTTT,CASSSDRVYTEAFF
TRBJ2-3,NA,many,TRBV12-3/TRBV12-4,TGTGCCAGCAGACCTCTCCCGGGGGGCCCAAATACGCAGTATTTT,CASRPLPGGPNTQYF
TRBJ2-1,TRBD1,few,TRBV24-1,TGTGCCACCAGTGACTCCGGGGACAGGGCTCATAATGAGCAGTTCTTC,CATSDSGDRAHNEQFF
TRBJ2-1,NA,few,TRBV3-1,TGTGCCAGCACCCAGCCCAGCCGGGGTGGGAATGAGCAGTTCTTC,CASTQPSRGGNEQFF
TRBJ1-1,TRBD1,NA,TRBV9,TGTGCCAGCAGCGTAGGCCACAGGGGAGGAACTGAAGCTTTCTTT,CASSVGHRGGTEAFF